The 14 T cell receptor beta chains below come from one sample, sequenced in a study of T cell repertoires in aging, cancer and after chemotherapy (dated 2019 in TCRdb). The sequencing machine was an Illumina MiSeq. Using a mixed TRB-A/B primer pool, multiplex touch-down PCR amplified rearranged TRB sequences covering the V, D and J segments. The public reads were quality trimmed at Q25 with fastp and then assembled into clones with MiXCR by TCRdb, keeping productive beta chains. When rows share a CDR3 protein, they turn into one entry using the most common DNA and genes. In all, the sample holds more than 6,500 distinct CDR3 sequences, and around 35% of those were seen once. 4.5% to 5% of the sample belongs to the ten largest clones. Instead of sorted cells or RNA, genomic DNA extracted from peripheral blood served as the source for amplifying TCR beta rearrangements. Sequencing was done on a sample of blood. All receptors derive from a human donor in good health.

This clonotype was counted between two and nine times. V usage is TRBV19 and J usage is TRBJ1-1, with D unresolved. This CDR3 has 12 residues. V was shortened by 3 bases and J by 6 bases, with 8 bases between the two germline ends. CDR1 LNHDA and CDR2 SQIVND come from the germline V gene (reference sequence). Here the CDR3 DNA reads TGTGCCAGTAGTATGGTAGAGGCTGAAGCTTTCTTT. It yields the protein CASSMVEAEAFF.

The genes are TRBV15 and TRBJ1-4; D is undetermined. The CDR3 loop spans 13 amino acids. The germline CDR1 and CDR2 sequences are LNHNV and YYDKDF (reference sequence). V shed 3 bases and J shed 4 bases, with 6 bases lying between them. The DNA for the CDR3 is TGTGCCACCAGCAGGAATAGTAATGAAAAACTGTTTTTT. This gives the protein CATSRNSNEKLFF.

J is TRBJ1-2 and V is TRBV12-3 or TRBV12-4, with no clear D. V was cut by 6 bases and J by 4 bases, with 12 bases left in between. CDR3 length: 13 residues. As DNA, the CDR3 is TGTGCCAGCAGCCCTAGTCGAGTCTATGGCTACACCTTC. This encodes CASSPSRVYGYTF.

The table lists this clonotype with a few counts. This chain links TRBV6-1 with TRBJ1-4; perhaps TRBD1 as D (5 bases). The CDR3 contains 18 residues. The germline V and J ends were trimmed by 3 bases and 0 bases, with 17 bases remaining between them. Germline-derived CDR1 and CDR2 are MNHNS and SASEGT. CDR3 DNA: TGTGCCAGCAGTGAGAGGTTGTCAGGGACTTCAACTAATGAAAAACTGTTTTTT. Residues: CASSERLSGTSTNEKLFF.

V gene TRBV12-3 or TRBV12-4 combines with J gene TRBJ2-7; no definite D call. Trimming pared 6 bases from V and 2 bases from J, leaving 17 bases between. The length of the CDR3 is 15 residues. Written as DNA, the CDR3 is TGTGCCAGCAGCCTCGACCCCAGACAAACCTACGAGCAGTACTTC. It codes for CASSLDPRQTYEQYF.

The chain is built from TRBV7-2 and TRBJ2-7; 7 nucleotides match TRBD2. CDR3 length: 15 amino acids. The ends lost 3 bases at V and 4 bases at J; junction bases unmatched: 9. Germline V gene data show CDR1 as SGHTA and CDR2 as FQGNSA. The CDR3 region is CASSFPASGKYEQYF. The DNA of the CDR3 is TGTGCCAGCAGCTTCCCGGCTAGCGGAAAGTACGAGCAGTACTTC.

The chain uses TRBV5-5 and TRBJ1-2, with 10 bases aligning to TRBD1. CDR1 and CDR2 from the germline V gene are SGHKS and YYEKEE (reference sequence). The CDR3 is made up of 17 amino acids. The V gene end was trimmed by 4 bases and the J gene end by 5 bases; junction bases not matched to a gene: 14. The CDR3 bases are TGTGCCAGCAGCGGGGGACAGGGGACCCTATTGGGGTATGGCTACACCTTC. Translating gives CASSGGQGTLLGYGYTF.

This chain links TRBV13 with TRBJ1-5; weak D call: TRBD1 (5 bases). This CDR3 is 14 amino acids long. Trimming stripped 0 bases from V and 5 bases from J, with 8 bases between. CDR1 is PRHDT, CDR2 FYEKMQ, per germline (reference sequence). CDR3 in DNA: TGTGCCAGCAGCTTAGGAGGGGCCTATCAGCCCCAGCATTTT. Protein: CASSLGGAYQPQHF.

This clonotype was recorded a few times. The rearrangement links TRBV15 to TRBJ2-7; 11 nucleotides match TRBD1. This CDR3 comprises 15 residues. The ends lost 3 bases at V and 2 bases at J; junction bases unmatched: 3. Per the germline V gene, CDR1 is LNHNV and CDR2 is YYDKDF (reference sequence). The CDR3 loop is CATSRRTGGPYEQYF. DNA of the CDR3: TGTGCCACCAGCAGGAGGACAGGGGGCCCCTACGAGCAGTACTTC. Using reference TRBV15 and TRBJ2-7 for the parts outside the CDR3, the full variable domain is DAMVIQNPRYQVTQFGKPVTLSCSQTLNHNVMYWYQQKSSQAPKLLFHYYDKDFNNEADTPDNFQSRRPNTSFCFLDIRSPGLGDTAMYLCATSRRTGGPYEQYFGPGTRLTVT.

In its sample, this clonotype is medium-sized (0.01 to 0.1%). The chain uses TRBV29-1 and TRBJ1-2; TRBD1 might be the D (5 bases). CDR3 length equals 14 residues. Trimming removed 0 bases at V and 6 bases at J, with 14 bases between. The germline CDR1 and CDR2 sequences are SQVTM and ANQGSEA. CDR3 loop: CSVEEGSGSDGYTF. The CDR3 DNA sequence: TGCAGCGTTGAAGAGGGGTCAGGGAGTGATGGCTACACCTTC.

The sample holds a few counts of this clonotype. This chain uses TRBV12-3 or TRBV12-4 with TRBJ1-2; weak D call: TRBD1 (6 bases). This CDR3 contains 16 residues. V was cut by 4 bases and J by 8 bases, with 23 bases left in between. The CDR3: CASSSRTDFLSGGYTF. The CDR3 DNA sequence: TGTGCCAGCAGTTCTAGGACAGACTTCTTATCGGGAGGCTACACCTTC.

The gene calls are TRBV10-3 and TRBJ2-2; no clear D gene. The V end lost 4 bases, the J end lost 2 bases, and 8 bases lay between the germline ends. CDR1 and CDR2 from the germline V gene are ENHRY and SYGVKD. This CDR3 spans 14 amino acids. CDR3 amino acids: CAISVVGNTGELFF. The DNA of the CDR3 is TGTGCCATCAGTGTGGTCGGCAACACCGGGGAGCTGTTTTTT.

This clonotype is categorized as medium-sized. The chain has TRBV29-1 and TRBJ1-1; TRBD1 agrees at 7 bases. The CDR3 covers 13 residues. The V and J ends lost 5 bases and 4 bases, in that order; junction bases with no gene match: 7. Germline assignment: CDR1 SQVTM and CDR2 ANQGSEA. The DNA for the CDR3 is TGCAGCGTTCTCGGACAGGTGGCCACTGAAGCTTTCTTT. This translates into CSVLGQVATEAFF.

This chain uses TRBV6-5 with TRBJ1-3; D gene uncertain. Germline V gene sequence: CDR1 MNHEY, CDR2 SVGAGI. CDR3 length: 12 residues. The V and J ends lost 8 bases and 0 bases respectively, with 5 bases between them. The chain's CDR3 is CASGDSGNTIYF. The DNA of the CDR3 is TGTGCCAGCGGGGACTCTGGAAACACCATATATTTT.